A single sample is the source of the 24 T cell receptor beta chains below, sequenced in a study of early T cells in non-severe SARS-CoV-2 infection (dated by TCRdb to about 2021). Library preparation used 5' RACE. For sequencing, a NextSeq 500 was employed. Through fastp at Q25 and MiXCR, TCRdb rebuilt clones from the public reads, retaining in-frame beta chains. A single entry per CDR3 protein holds the most common genes and DNA from its merged rows. This sample comprises tens of thousands of distinct CDR3 sequences, around 12% of them detected only once. 4.4% of the sample is taken by the ten largest. The sequencing sample was made of whole blood. Source of these receptors: an adult who was a healthcare worker with PCR-confirmed SARS-CoV-2 infection or an uninfected control (not recorded which).

This clonotype was observed many times. The gene calls are TRBV7-9 and TRBJ2-5, with TRBD1 matching over 7 bases. This CDR3 comprises 13 residues. Per germline, CDR1 SEHNR and CDR2 FQNEAQ (reference sequence). V lost 4 bases and J lost 2; bases outside the gene matches: 1. CDR3 amino acids: CASSWDRQETQYF. The CDR3 DNA follows: TGTGCCAGCAGCTGGGACAGACAAGAGACCCAGTACTTC. Variable domain in full (rest from reference TRBV7-9 and TRBJ2-5): DTGVSQNPRHKITKRGQNVTFRCDPISEHNRLYWYRQTLGQGPEFLTYFQNEAQLEKSRLLSDRFSAERPKGSFSTLEIQRTEQGDSAMYLCASSWDRQETQYFGPGTRLLVL.

This clonotype showed up just once. The chain couples TRBV10-3 to TRBJ2-1; 11 nucleotides align to TRBD2. The V gene's germline CDR1 is ENHRY and CDR2 SYGVKD. J lost 8 bases, V lost 2 bases, and 8 bases had no gene match. The CDR3 loop spans 16 amino acids. The chain's CDR3 is CAISETSGRLYDEQFF. For the CDR3, the DNA is TGTGCCATCAGTGAGACTAGCGGGAGACTTTACGATGAGCAGTTCTTC.

J is TRBJ1-6 and V is TRBV28; D remains ambiguous. The length of the CDR3 is 14 residues. The V gene lost 3 bases and the J gene lost 8 bases, with 11 bases spanning the gap. Germline CDR1 MDHEN, CDR2 SYDVKM. The CDR3 sequence is CASSLGGADSPLHF. The CDR3 region has the DNA TGTGCCAGCAGTTTGGGTGGAGCGGATTCACCCCTCCACTTT.

This clonotype was seen only a few times. This chain connects TRBV6-5 to TRBJ1-6, with D perhaps TRBD1 (6 bases). V lost 2 bases, J lost 5 bases, and 10 bases lay in between. CDR3 length: 15 residues. Germline CDR1 is MNHEY and CDR2 is SVGAGI. CDR3 sequence: CASSYADSHNSPLHF. CDR3 coding DNA: TGTGCCAGCAGTTACGCGGACAGTCATAATTCACCCCTCCACTTT.

This chain uses TRBV28 with TRBJ2-1; D possibly corresponds to TRBD1 (7 bases). The CDR3 length is 14 residues. V was clipped by 7 bases and J by 3 bases, with 13 bases between them. CDR1 and CDR2 (germline): MDHEN, SYDVKM. The chain's CDR3 is CASTSGGSYNEQFF. The DNA of the CDR3 is TGTGCCAGCACTTCAGGGGGGAGCTACAATGAGCAGTTCTTC.

This clonotype was picked up many times. V and J are TRBV20-1 and TRBJ2-7; D perhaps matches TRBD1 (5 bases). This CDR3 region has 12 residues. V lost 3 bases to trimming and J lost 3 bases, with 9 bases between them. CDR1 and CDR2 from the germline V gene are DFQATT and SNEGSKA (reference sequence). In DNA form, the CDR3 reads TGCAGTGCTAGCCCGACAGACTACGAGCAGTACTTC. Amino acids: CSASPTDYEQYF.

A few counts support this clonotype. V and J are TRBV5-1 and TRBJ2-1, with 7 bases identical to TRBD1. Germline V gene sequence: CDR1 SGHRS, CDR2 YFSETQ. The CDR3 covers 14 residues. V shed 6 bases, J shed 2 bases, and the junction held 5 bases outside the gene matches. CDR3 loop: CASNRDSTYNEQFF. The CDR3 DNA is TGCGCCAGCAACCGGGACAGCACCTACAATGAGCAGTTCTTC.

This clonotype was seen ten or more times. The V call is TRBV12-3 or TRBV12-4, the J call TRBJ2-1; 7 bases map to TRBD2. This CDR3 is built from 15 residues. V lost 1 base to trimming and J lost 8 bases; unmatched junction nucleotides: 8. In DNA form, the CDR3 reads TGTGCCAGCAGTTTAGGAGGGAGGGCCGGCGATGAGCAGTTCTTC. It specifies CASSLGGRAGDEQFF.

This clonotype showed up many times. One junction end disagrees with the germline gene, perhaps due to a read error. The rearrangement joins TRBV28 to TRBJ2-5; maybe TRBD1 (6 bases). Per germline, CDR1 MDHEN and CDR2 SYDVKM. The CDR3 runs 15 residues. The CDR3 DNA sequence: TGTGCCAGCAGTTCCCACCAGGGGAACCAGGAGACCCAGTACTTC. Its translation: CASSSHQGNQETQYF.

V gene TRBV3-1 combines with J gene TRBJ2-2, with D uncertain. Germline V CDR1 and CDR2: LGHDT, YNNKEL (reference sequence). Between the trimmed V and J ends, which lost 2 bases and 5 bases, there was a span of 12 bases. The CDR3 covers 15 residues. The CDR3 here is CASSQQGRRTGELFF. CDR3 coding DNA: TGTGCCAGCAGCCAACAAGGAAGAAGGACCGGGGAGCTGTTTTTT.

This clonotype was picked up many times. The chain couples TRBV9 to TRBJ2-2; the match to TRBD1 covers 7 bases. The length of the CDR3 is 17 residues. The V gene end was trimmed by 3 bases and the J gene end by 2 bases; junction bases not matched to a gene: 10. CDR1 is SGDLS, CDR2 YYNGEE, per germline. The CDR3 coding sequence is TGTGCCAGCAGCGCAACCCAAGGGACAGCAAACACCGGGGAGCTGTTTTTT. Translating it yields CASSATQGTANTGELFF.

This clonotype was found many times. The DNA for the CDR3 is TGTGCCAGCAGCTTAGGTGGAGGCTCCTACAATGAGCAGTTCTTC. This sequence encodes CASSLGGGSYNEQFF. This rearrangement joins TRBV7-3 to TRBJ2-1; D perhaps matches TRBD2 (5 bases). Germline-derived CDR1 and CDR2 are SGHTA and FQGTGA. Trimming took 2 bases from V and 0 from J, leaving 8 bases between them. CDR3 length: 15 residues.

This clonotype has ten or more counts. This sequence joins TRBV28 and TRBJ2-7; tentatively, D is TRBD1 or TRBD2 (6 bases each). Looked up from germline, CDR1 is MDHEN and CDR2 is SYDVKM. The CDR3 covers 15 residues. Trimming cost V 2 bases and J 4 bases, with 15 bases left between them. The CDR3 is CASSLQGSGQYEQYF. Here the CDR3 DNA reads TGTGCCAGCAGTTTACAGGGGAGCGGGCAATACGAGCAGTACTTC.

This clonotype was seen a few times. The rearrangement joins TRBV11-2 to TRBJ2-7, with D tentatively TRBD2 (7 bases). The V and J ends lost 4 bases and 7 bases respectively, with 20 bases between them. CDR1 is SGHAT, CDR2 FQNNGV, per germline. The CDR3 loop spans 15 amino acids. CDR3 coding DNA: TGTGCCAGCAGCTACCCGGGGGGCATGGTGAGGGAGCAGTACTTC. This gives the protein CASSYPGGMVREQYF.

V and J are TRBV20-1 and TRBJ2-1, with unresolved D. The CDR3 has 13 residues. V was pared by 3 bases and J by 6 bases, with 12 bases between. Per germline, CDR1 DFQATT and CDR2 SNEGSKA (reference sequence). The CDR3 is CSASLMDRNEQFF. The DNA of the CDR3 is TGCAGTGCTAGCTTGATGGATCGCAATGAGCAGTTCTTC.

This clonotype showed up many times. This chain uses TRBV29-1 with TRBJ1-3; no reliable D call. There are 14 residues in the CDR3. V lost 7 bases and J lost 0, with 13 bases in between. CDR1 is SQVTM, CDR2 ANQGSEA, per germline. The CDR3 nucleotides read TGCAGCGGTGTAACCGGAGGCTCTGGAAACACCATATATTTT. The encoded protein is CSGVTGGSGNTIYF.

This clonotype occurred a few times. V usage is TRBV3-1 and J usage is TRBJ1-2; tentative D call: TRBD1 (5 bases). The V gene's germline CDR1 is LGHDT and CDR2 YNNKEL (reference sequence). This CDR3 has 12 amino acids. Trimming cost V 3 bases and J 13 bases, with 15 bases left between them. CDR3 loop: CASSQGDSFSTF. CDR3 in DNA: TGTGCCAGCAGCCAGGGCGACAGTTTCTCCACCTTC. Full variable domain (outside the CDR3, taken from reference TRBV3-1 and TRBJ1-2): DTAVSQTPKYLVTQMGNDKSIKCEQNLGHDTMYWYKQDSKKFLKIMFSYNNKELIINETVPNRFSPKSPDKAHLNLHINSLELGDSAVYFCASSQGDSFSTFGSGTRLTVV.

This clonotype was seen a handful of times. The chain employs TRBV29-1 and TRBJ2-5; D may be TRBD1 (6 bases). The CDR3 contains 15 residues. Germline values: CDR1 SQVTM, CDR2 ANQGSEA. V was trimmed by 0 bases and J by 5 bases, leaving 16 bases between them. The CDR3, as DNA: TGCAGCGTTGAAGATTCCAGGGGAACATGGGAGACCCAGTACTTC. It translates to CSVEDSRGTWETQYF. The full variable domain, in which reference TRBV29-1 and TRBJ2-5 provide the parts outside the CDR3, is SAVISQKPSRDICQRGTSLTIQCQVDSQVTMMFWYRQQPGQSLTLIATANQGSEATYESGFVIDKFPISRPNLTFSTLTVSNMSPEDSSIYLCSVEDSRGTWETQYFGPGTRLLVL.

The sample holds many counts of this clonotype. The chain carries TRBV11-2 and TRBJ1-1; the D gene is possibly TRBD1 (6 bases). The CDR3 length is 13 residues. Germline V CDR1 and CDR2: SGHAT, FQNNGV. V was cut by 3 bases and J by 11 bases, with 16 bases left in between. CDR3 bases: TGTGCCAGCAGCTTTTTCGGGGGCGCCGGGGCTTTCTTT. Encoded protein: CASSFFGGAGAFF.

This clonotype was counted at least ten times. The chain links TRBV6-5 to TRBJ2-5; TRBD2 matches at 8 bases. Germline V gene lookup returns CDR1 MNHEY and CDR2 SVGAGI. This CDR3 has 13 residues. J lost 5 bases, V lost 2 bases, and 1 base had no gene match. CDR3 in amino acids: CASSYASGETQYF. The CDR3 region has the DNA TGTGCCAGCAGTTACGCTAGCGGGGAGACCCAGTACTTC.

The table lists this clonotype with many counts. The rearrangement uses TRBV20-1 and TRBJ1-5; 7 nucleotides agree with TRBD1. This CDR3 is built from 14 residues. Germline V gene lookup returns CDR1 DFQATT and CDR2 SNEGSKA (reference sequence). Losses at the gene ends were 0 bases for V and 3 bases for J; bases not matched to a gene: 2. The CDR3 nucleotides read TGCAGTGCTAGAGAAGGGGGCTACAATCAGCCCCAGCATTTT. Protein product: CSAREGGYNQPQHF.

This clonotype was observed at least ten times. The gene calls are TRBV2 and TRBJ2-4; no clear D. Germline V CDR1 and CDR2: SNHLY, FYNNEI. V was clipped by 1 base and J by 7 bases, with 5 bases between them. CDR3 length equals 12 residues. CDR3 residues: CASSEGTNIQYF. In DNA form, the CDR3 reads TGTGCCAGCAGTGAAGGGACGAACATTCAGTACTTC.

CDR3 sequence (DNA): TGTGCCAGTAGTCCGAGCTTACCTCCCCTCGAGCAGTACTTC. It is translated as CASSPSLPPLEQYF. J is TRBJ2-7 and V is TRBV19; D ambiguous. Trimming shortened V by 5 bases and J by 6 bases, and 17 bases separated the two germline ends. From germline, CDR1 is LNHDA and CDR2 SQIVND (reference sequence). The CDR3 consists of 14 residues.

The J gene is TRBJ2-1, the V gene TRBV20-1; the match to TRBD2 covers 9 bases. CDR1 and CDR2 (germline): DFQATT, SNEGSKA (reference sequence). The CDR3 consists of 16 residues. V shed 1 base and J 4 bases; nucleotides not matched to a gene: 8. The CDR3 reads CSARASGTSLYNEQFF. DNA of the CDR3: TGCAGTGCTAGAGCCTCCGGGACTAGCCTATACAATGAGCAGTTCTTC.